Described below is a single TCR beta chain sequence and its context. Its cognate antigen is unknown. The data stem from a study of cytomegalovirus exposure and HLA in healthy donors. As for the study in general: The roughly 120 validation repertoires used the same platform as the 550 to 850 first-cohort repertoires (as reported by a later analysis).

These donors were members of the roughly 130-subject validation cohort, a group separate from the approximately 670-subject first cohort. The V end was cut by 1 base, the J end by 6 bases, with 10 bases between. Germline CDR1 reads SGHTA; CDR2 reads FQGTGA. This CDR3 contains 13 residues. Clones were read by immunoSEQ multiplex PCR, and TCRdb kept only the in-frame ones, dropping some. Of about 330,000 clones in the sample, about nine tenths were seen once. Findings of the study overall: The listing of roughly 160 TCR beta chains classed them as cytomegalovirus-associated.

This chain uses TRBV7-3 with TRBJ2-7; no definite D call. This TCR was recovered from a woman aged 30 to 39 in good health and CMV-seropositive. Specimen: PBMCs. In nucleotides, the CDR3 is TGTGCCAGCAGCTTAAAAGCTCGCGGCGAGCAGTACTTC. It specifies CASSLKARGEQYF.